One sample yielded the 18 T cell receptor beta chains listed below, sequenced in a study of T cells after yellow fever vaccination. A single record per CDR3 protein comes from TCRdb applying MiXCR to the 5' RACE reads. The sample holds 68,000 or so distinct CDR3 sequences, 6.5% to 9% seen once. The input for sequencing was CD8+ T cells sorted from PBMCs, taken 15 days after the yellow fever booster vaccination. All receptors derive from a man in his thirties or forties who received the YFV17D yellow fever vaccine.

The sample holds many counts of this clonotype. The rearrangement joins TRBV28 to TRBJ2-7; 9 bases are shared with TRBD2. Germline V CDR1 and CDR2: MDHEN, SYDVKM. The junction had 5 bases not matched to a gene; V was cut back by 3 bases and J by 5 bases. The CDR3 contains 14 residues. The CDR3 region is CASSFAGGPHEQYF. Written as DNA, the CDR3 is TGTGCCAGCAGTTTTGCGGGAGGGCCCCACGAGCAGTACTTC.

In this sample, this clonotype turned up many times. This sequence joins TRBV7-9 and TRBJ1-2; TRBD1 is a possible D gene (6 bases). V was pared by 5 bases and J by 0 bases, with 13 bases between. This CDR3 comprises 15 residues. Germline V gives CDR1 SEHNR, CDR2 FQNEAQ (reference sequence). The CDR3 sequence: CASSTFDRTNYGYTF. CDR3 DNA: TGTGCCAGCAGCACATTCGACAGGACTAACTATGGCTACACCTTC. Full variable domain (missing parts from reference TRBV7-9 and TRBJ1-2): DTGVSQNPRHKITKRGQNVTFRCDPISEHNRLYWYRQTLGQGPEFLTYFQNEAQLEKSRLLSDRFSAERPKGSFSTLEIQRTEQGDSAMYLCASSTFDRTNYGYTFGSGTRLTVV.

This clonotype came up many times. This chain uses TRBV12-3 or TRBV12-4 with TRBJ2-1; 8 bases agree with TRBD1. The CDR3 extends over 14 amino acids. J gave up 6 bases and V 5 bases, and 6 bases lay outside the gene matches. This CDR3 is CASSPGTGSNEQFF. DNA for the CDR3: TGTGCCAGCAGTCCCGGGACAGGATCCAATGAGCAGTTCTTC.

This clonotype appeared once. The chain has TRBV4-2 and TRBJ2-1; TRBD2 agrees at 7 bases. The germline V gene has CDR1 LGHNA and CDR2 YNFKEQ. After removal of 2 bases from V and 4 bases from J, the junction contained 5 bases not matched to a gene. The CDR3 spans 15 residues. Here the CDR3 reads CASSQLAATYNEQFF. In DNA form, the CDR3 reads TGTGCCAGCAGCCAACTAGCGGCAACTTACAATGAGCAGTTCTTC.

V and J are TRBV5-4 and TRBJ2-1, with 8 positions matching TRBD2. The CDR3 contains 16 residues. From germline, CDR1 is SGHNT and CDR2 YYREEE (reference sequence). The V and J ends lost 7 bases and 6 bases, in that order; junction bases with no gene match: 15. CDR3 nucleotides: TGTGCCAGCTTCGATACTAGCGGAGCCCCCCCCAATGAGCAGTTCTTC. Translating it yields CASFDTSGAPPNEQFF.

The V call is TRBV19, the J call TRBJ2-5; 15 positions match TRBD2. This CDR3 has 14 amino acids. Germline-derived CDR1 and CDR2 are LNHDA and SQIVND (reference sequence). V was clipped by 6 bases and J by 5 bases; unmatched bases: 1. For the CDR3, the DNA is TGTGCCAGTAGCGGACTAGCGGGAGGGGAGACCCAGTACTTC. Residues: CASSGLAGGETQYF.

There are many counts of this clonotype. The J gene is TRBJ2-1, the V gene TRBV4-3; D perhaps matches TRBD2 (6 bases). Between the trimmed V and J ends, which lost 3 bases and 8 bases, there was a span of 17 bases. Germline V gives CDR1 LGHNA, CDR2 YSLEER. CDR3 length: 15 amino acids. In nucleotides, the CDR3 is TGCGCCAGCAGCCAGCGGGATTTCGGCTTCGATGAGCAGTTCTTC. It translates to CASSQRDFGFDEQFF.

The table lists this clonotype with many counts. The chain has TRBV7-3 and TRBJ2-1; 12 nucleotides line up with TRBD2. CDR1 is SGHTA and CDR2 is FQGTGA in the germline V gene. The CDR3 loop spans 17 amino acids. Trimming at V came to 4 bases and at J to 6 bases, leaving 10 bases not matched to a gene. CDR3 protein: CASSSTSGSAMGNEQFF. For the CDR3, the DNA is TGTGCCAGCAGCTCGACTAGCGGGAGCGCCATGGGCAATGAGCAGTTCTTC.

This clonotype was observed many times. The chain combines TRBV6-5 with TRBJ2-7; the D gene is possibly TRBD2 (5 bases). V lost 1 base to trimming and J lost 0 bases, with 7 bases between them. CDR3 length: 14 amino acids. Per the germline V gene, CDR1 is MNHEY and CDR2 is SVGAGI. CDR3 nucleotides: TGTGCCAGCAGTTACTTTGAGGGCTCCTACGAGCAGTACTTC. Its translation is CASSYFEGSYEQYF.

This clonotype was found many times. The rearrangement links TRBV28 to TRBJ1-6; tentatively, D is TRBD1 (5 bases). This CDR3 has 15 amino acids. The germline V gene encodes CDR1 MDHEN and CDR2 SYDVKM. With 5 bases removed from V and 10 bases from J, the gap between germline ends came to 18 bases. The chain's CDR3 is CASSGLGGEVSPLHF. The CDR3 DNA reads TGTGCCAGCAGTGGCCTGGGGGGAGAGGTGTCACCCCTCCACTTT. Variable domain in full (rest from reference TRBV28 and TRBJ1-6): DVKVTQSSRYLVKRTGEKVFLECVQDMDHENMFWYRQDPGLGLRLIYFSYDVKMKEKGDIPEGYSVSREKKERFSLILESASTNQTSMYLCASSGLGGEVSPLHFGNGTRLTVT.

This clonotype was detected ten times or more. The chain links TRBV6-5 to TRBJ2-3, with 7 bases matching TRBD1. V lost 4 bases to trimming and J lost 0 bases; unmatched junction nucleotides: 7. Germline V gene sequence: CDR1 MNHEY, CDR2 SVGAGI. The CDR3 is made up of 16 amino acids. The CDR3 region is CASSLTGTASTDTQYF. Written as DNA, the CDR3 is TGTGCCAGCAGTTTGACCGGGACAGCTAGCACAGATACGCAGTATTTT.

A few counts support this clonotype. This chain uses TRBV15 with TRBJ1-1, with TRBD1 matching over 7 bases. This CDR3 comprises 14 residues. The junction had 5 bases not matched to a gene; V was cut back by 4 bases and J by 3 bases. In germline, CDR1 is LNHNV, CDR2 YYDKDF (reference sequence). This chain's CDR3 is CATSNPGQYTEAFF. Written as DNA, the CDR3 is TGTGCCACCAGCAATCCGGGACAGTACACTGAAGCTTTCTTT.

In this sample, this clonotype turned up many times. The gene calls are TRBV27 and TRBJ1-5; no definite D call. In germline, CDR1 is MNHEY, CDR2 SMNVEV (reference sequence). CDR3 length equals 13 residues. V lost 3 bases and J 0 bases, leaving 3 bases between the germline ends. This CDR3 reads CASSFFSNQPQHF. The CDR3 DNA reads as TGTGCCAGCAGTTTCTTTAGCAATCAGCCCCAGCATTTT.

This clonotype was counted at least ten times. This CDR3 reads CASSSYRASAYEQYF. CDR3 DNA sequence: TGTGCCAGCAGTTCGTACAGGGCTTCAGCCTACGAGCAGTACTTC. This chain connects TRBV12-3 or TRBV12-4 to TRBJ2-7; tentatively, D is TRBD1 (6 bases). Trimming removed 4 bases from V and 2 bases from J, with 15 bases in between. This CDR3 region has 15 residues.

This clonotype was seen ten or more times. The V call is TRBV5-5, the J call TRBJ2-2; 13 bases match TRBD2. The CDR3 spans 18 residues. V lost 0 bases, J lost 3 bases, and 5 bases stayed unmatched. CDR1 SGHKS and CDR2 YYEKEE come from the germline V gene (reference sequence). The CDR3 loop is CASSLGLAGGIHTGELFF. The DNA of the CDR3 is TGTGCCAGCAGCTTGGGACTAGCGGGAGGTATTCACACCGGGGAGCTGTTTTTT.

This clonotype was seen only a few times. The rearrangement uses TRBV20-1 and TRBJ2-1; 16 positions match TRBD2. CDR3 length equals 15 residues. The germline gives CDR1 DFQATT, CDR2 SNEGSKA (reference sequence). V shed 6 bases and J 9 bases; nucleotides not matched to a gene: 8. The CDR3 DNA is TGCAGTGCCCCGGGACTAGCGGGAGGGCCCATTGAGCAGTTCTTC. It specifies CSAPGLAGGPIEQFF.

This clonotype appeared many times. This chain joins TRBV15 and TRBJ2-5, with 9 bases aligning to TRBD2. Germline assignment: CDR1 LNHNV and CDR2 YYDKDF (reference sequence). The CDR3 runs to 16 residues. V lost 5 bases, J lost 3 bases, and 10 bases stayed unmatched. The CDR3 coding sequence is TGTGCCACCAGCTCCGAGTGGCTAGCGGGAAAAGAGACCCAGTACTTC. Translation: CATSSEWLAGKETQYF.

This clonotype was detected many times. This sequence joins TRBV28 and TRBJ2-2; perhaps D is TRBD1 or TRBD2 (5 bases each). Germline V gene sequence: CDR1 MDHEN, CDR2 SYDVKM. The CDR3 loop spans 17 amino acids. Trimming removed 3 bases at V and 3 bases at J, with 17 bases between. The CDR3 bases are TGTGCCAGCAGTTTCGGGACCAAAGTTTCCTACACCGGGGAGCTGTTTTTT. It yields the protein CASSFGTKVSYTGELFF.